This note documents a single T cell receptor (beta chain) sequence. The record originates from a study of control samples from healthy donors and cancer patients. Data came from immunoSEQ multiplex PCR; TCRdb stores just in-frame clones and leaves some out. The repertoire consists of over 150,000 clones, with roughly 94% occurring once and the leading ten covering 14%. CDR1 and CDR2 from the germline V gene are SGHVS and FNYEAQ. This CDR3 contains 16 residues. The V end was cut by 4 bases, the J end by 2 bases, with 16 bases between. Sample: PBMCs. The receptor's source is a man between 60 and 70 years old with colorectal cancer. The J gene is TRBJ2-3, the V gene TRBV7-6, with D tentatively TRBD1 (8 bases). CDR3 in DNA: TGTGCCAGCAGCTCAACAGGGGGGGCCGACACAGATACGCAGTATTTT. It encodes CASSSTGGADTDTQYF.